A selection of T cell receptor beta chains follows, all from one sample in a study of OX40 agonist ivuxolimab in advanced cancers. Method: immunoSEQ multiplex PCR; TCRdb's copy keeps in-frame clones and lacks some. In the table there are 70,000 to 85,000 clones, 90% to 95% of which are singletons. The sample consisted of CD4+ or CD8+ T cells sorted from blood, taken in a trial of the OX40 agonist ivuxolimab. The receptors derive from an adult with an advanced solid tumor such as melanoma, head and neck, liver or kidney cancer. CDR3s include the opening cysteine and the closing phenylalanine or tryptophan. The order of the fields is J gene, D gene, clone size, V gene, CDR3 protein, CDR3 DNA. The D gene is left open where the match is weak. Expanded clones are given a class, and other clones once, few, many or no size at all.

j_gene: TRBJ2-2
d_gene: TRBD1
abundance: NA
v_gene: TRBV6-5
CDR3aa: CASRDRTTGELFF
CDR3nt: TGTGCCAGCCGGGACAGAACCACCGGGGAGCTGTTTTTT

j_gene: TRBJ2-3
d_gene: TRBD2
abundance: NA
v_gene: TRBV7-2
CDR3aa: CASSPETSATDTQYF
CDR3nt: TGTGCCAGCAGCCCCGAGACTAGCGCGACAGATACGCAGTATTTT

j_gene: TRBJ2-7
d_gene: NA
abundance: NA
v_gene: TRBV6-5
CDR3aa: CASSYRQISYEQYF
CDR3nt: TGTGCCAGCAGTTACCGACAGATATCCTACGAGCAGTACTTC

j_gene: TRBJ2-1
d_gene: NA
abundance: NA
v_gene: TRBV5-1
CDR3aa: CASSSSSPNVRNEQFF
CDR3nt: TGCGCCAGCAGCTCATCTAGCCCTAACGTGAGGAATGAGCAGTTCTTC

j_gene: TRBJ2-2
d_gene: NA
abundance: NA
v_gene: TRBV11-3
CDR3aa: CASSPGLEESGELFF
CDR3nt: TGTGCCAGCAGTCCGGGACTGGAGGAATCCGGGGAGCTGTTTTTT

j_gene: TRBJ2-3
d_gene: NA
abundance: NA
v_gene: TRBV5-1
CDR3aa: CASSSRGGTDTQYF
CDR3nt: TGCGCCAGCAGCTCTCGCGGCGGTACAGATACGCAGTATTTT

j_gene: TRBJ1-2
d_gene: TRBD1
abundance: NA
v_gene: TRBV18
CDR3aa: CASSRQAGTEYGYTF
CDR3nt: TGTGCCAGCTCACGGCAGGCCGGGACAGAATATGGCTACACCTTC

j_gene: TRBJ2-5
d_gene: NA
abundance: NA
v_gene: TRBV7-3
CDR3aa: CASSLNRQETQYF
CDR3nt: TGTGCCAGCAGCTTAAACAGGCAAGAGACCCAGTACTTC

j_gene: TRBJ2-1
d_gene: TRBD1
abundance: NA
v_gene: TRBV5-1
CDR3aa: CASSLRQGANEQFF
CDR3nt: TGCGCCAGCAGCCTAAGACAGGGGGCGAATGAGCAGTTCTTC

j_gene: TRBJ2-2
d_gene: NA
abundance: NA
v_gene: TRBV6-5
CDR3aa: CASSYSRRGTGELFF
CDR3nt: TGTGCCAGCAGTTACTCGAGAAGAGGGACCGGGGAGCTGTTTTTT

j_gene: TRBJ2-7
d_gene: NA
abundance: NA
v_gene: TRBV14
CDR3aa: CASRAEGRSYEQYF
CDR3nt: TGTGCCAGCAGAGCAGAAGGCCGATCCTACGAGCAGTACTTC

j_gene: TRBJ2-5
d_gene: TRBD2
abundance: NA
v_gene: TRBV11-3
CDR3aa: CASSLGLAGGRVETQYF
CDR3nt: TGTGCCAGCAGCTTAGGTCTAGCGGGAGGCCGGGTAGAGACCCAGTACTTC

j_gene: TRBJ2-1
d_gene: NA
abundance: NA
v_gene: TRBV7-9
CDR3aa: CASSPGHLYNEQFF
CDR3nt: TGTGCCAGCAGCCCGGGACACCTCTACAATGAGCAGTTCTTC

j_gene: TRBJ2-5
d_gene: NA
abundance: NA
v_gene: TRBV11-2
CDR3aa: CASSGPLGLTQYF
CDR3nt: TGTGCCAGCAGCGGCCCCCTAGGGCTGACCCAGTACTTC

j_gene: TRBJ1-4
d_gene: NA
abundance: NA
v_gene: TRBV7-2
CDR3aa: CASSLVRTSEKLFF
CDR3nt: TGTGCCAGCAGCTTAGTGCGGACAAGTGAAAAACTGTTTTTT

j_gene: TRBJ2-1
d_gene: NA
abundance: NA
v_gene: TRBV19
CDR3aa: CASMQVGRGSYNEQFF
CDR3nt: TGTGCCAGTATGCAAGTCGGCCGGGGCTCCTACAATGAGCAGTTCTTC

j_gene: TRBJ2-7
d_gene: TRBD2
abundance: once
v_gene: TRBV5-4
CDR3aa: CASSLASLAGRGEQYF
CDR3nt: TGTGCCAGCAGCTTGGCCAGTCTAGCGGGAAGGGGCGAGCAGTACTTC

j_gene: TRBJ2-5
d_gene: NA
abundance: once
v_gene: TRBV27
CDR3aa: CASSLRTNQETQYF
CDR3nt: TGTGCCAGCAGTCTCAGGACGAACCAAGAGACCCAGTACTTC

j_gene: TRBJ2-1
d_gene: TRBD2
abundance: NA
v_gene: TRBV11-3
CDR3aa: CASSPRDRPSGSNEQFF
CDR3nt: TGTGCCAGCAGCCCACGGGACAGGCCTAGCGGGAGCAATGAGCAGTTCTTC

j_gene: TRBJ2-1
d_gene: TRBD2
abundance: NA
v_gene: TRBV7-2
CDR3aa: CASSPRTSGVNEQFF
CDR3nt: TGTGCCAGCAGCCCCCGGACTAGCGGGGTCAATGAGCAGTTCTTC

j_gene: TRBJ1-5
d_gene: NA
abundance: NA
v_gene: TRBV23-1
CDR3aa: CASSGSARKRNSNQPQHF
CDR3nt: TGCGCCAGCAGTGGTAGCGCGAGGAAACGAAACAGCAATCAGCCCCAGCATTTT

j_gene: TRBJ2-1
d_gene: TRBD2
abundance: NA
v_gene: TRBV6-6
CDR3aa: CASSFLAGNNEQFF
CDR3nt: TGTGCCAGCAGTTTCCTAGCGGGGAACAATGAGCAGTTCTTC

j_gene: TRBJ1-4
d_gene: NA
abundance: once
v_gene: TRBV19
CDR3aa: CASQRGENEKLFF
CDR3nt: TGTGCCAGTCAGCGGGGGGAGAATGAAAAACTGTTTTTT

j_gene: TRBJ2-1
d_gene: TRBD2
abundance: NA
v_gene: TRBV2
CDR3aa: CASSEALAGGHEQFF
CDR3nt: TGTGCCAGCAGTGAAGCACTAGCGGGAGGTCATGAGCAGTTCTTC

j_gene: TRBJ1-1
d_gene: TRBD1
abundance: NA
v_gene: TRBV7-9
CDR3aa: CAGYPSGTGRTEAFF
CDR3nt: TGTGCCGGCTACCCTTCCGGGACAGGGAGGACTGAAGCTTTCTTT

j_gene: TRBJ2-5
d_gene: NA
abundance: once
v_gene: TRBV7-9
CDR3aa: CASSSNPRGGAETQYF
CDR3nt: TGTGCCAGCAGCTCAAACCCTCGGGGTGGGGCGGAGACCCAGTACTTC

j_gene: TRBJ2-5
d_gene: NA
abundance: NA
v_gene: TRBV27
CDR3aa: CASSNRRQETQYF
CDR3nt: TGTGCCAGCAGTAACCGACGGCAAGAGACCCAGTACTTC

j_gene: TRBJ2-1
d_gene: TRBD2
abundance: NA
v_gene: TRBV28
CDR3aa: CATGLAGEPYNEQFF
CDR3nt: TGTGCCACCGGCTTAGCGGGAGAACCCTACAATGAGCAGTTCTTC

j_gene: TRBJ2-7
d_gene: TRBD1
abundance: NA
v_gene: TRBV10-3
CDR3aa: CAIGQGEYEQYF
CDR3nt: TGTGCCATCGGTCAGGGGGAATACGAGCAGTACTTC

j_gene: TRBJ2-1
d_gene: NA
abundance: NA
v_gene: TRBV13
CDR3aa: CASVQGSGTGFNEQFF
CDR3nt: TGTGCCAGCGTCCAGGGGAGCGGGACTGGGTTCAATGAGCAGTTCTTC

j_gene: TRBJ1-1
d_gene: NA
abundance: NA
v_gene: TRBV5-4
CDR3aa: CASSPGGGVDTEAFF
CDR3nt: TGTGCCAGCAGCCCCGGTGGGGGAGTTGACACTGAAGCTTTCTTT

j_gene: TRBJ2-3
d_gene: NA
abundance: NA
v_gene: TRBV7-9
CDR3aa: CASSRTAHTDTQYF
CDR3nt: TGTGCCAGCAGTCGGACGGCACACACAGATACGCAGTATTTT

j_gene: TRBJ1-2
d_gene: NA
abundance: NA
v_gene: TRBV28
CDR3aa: CASSSAPYGADGYTF
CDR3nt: TGTGCCAGCAGCTCAGCCCCTTACGGGGCTGATGGCTACACCTTC

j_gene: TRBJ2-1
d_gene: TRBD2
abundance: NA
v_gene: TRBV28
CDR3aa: CASTPSAGGRYEQFF
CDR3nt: TGTGCCAGCACCCCCTCAGCGGGAGGTCGCTATGAGCAGTTCTTC

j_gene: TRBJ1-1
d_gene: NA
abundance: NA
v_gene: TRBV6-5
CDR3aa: CASSYGRTMNTEAFF
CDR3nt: TGTGCCAGCAGTTACGGACGGACCATGAACACTGAAGCTTTCTTT

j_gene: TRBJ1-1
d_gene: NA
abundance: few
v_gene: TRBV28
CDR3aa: CASSSLRDEAFF
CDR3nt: TGTGCCAGCAGTTCCCTGAGGGACGAAGCTTTCTTT

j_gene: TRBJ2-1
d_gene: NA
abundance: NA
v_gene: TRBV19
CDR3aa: CASSLYGTENNEQFF
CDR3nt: TGTGCCAGTAGTTTGTACGGGACGGAAAACAATGAGCAGTTCTTC

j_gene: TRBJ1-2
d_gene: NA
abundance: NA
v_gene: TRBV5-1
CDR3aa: CASSVEKGGPYGYTF
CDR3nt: TGCGCCAGCAGCGTTGAGAAGGGGGGCCCCTATGGCTACACCTTC

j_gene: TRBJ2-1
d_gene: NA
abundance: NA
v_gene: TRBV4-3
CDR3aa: CASSQDSRENEQFF
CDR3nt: TGCGCCAGCAGCCAAGATTCTCGAGAGAATGAGCAGTTCTTC

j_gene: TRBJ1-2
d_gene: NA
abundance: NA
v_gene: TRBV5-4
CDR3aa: CASSPRDPYFYGYTF
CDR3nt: TGTGCCAGCAGCCCTCGGGACCCGTACTTCTATGGCTACACCTTC

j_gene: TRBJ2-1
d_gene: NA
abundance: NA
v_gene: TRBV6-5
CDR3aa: CASSLRGFYNEQFF
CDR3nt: TGTGCCAGCAGCCTACGGGGATTCTACAATGAGCAGTTCTTC

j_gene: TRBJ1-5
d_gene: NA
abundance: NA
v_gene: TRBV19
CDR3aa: CASSIEGHHNQPQHF
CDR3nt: TGTGCCAGTAGTATAGAAGGGCACCACAATCAGCCCCAGCATTTT

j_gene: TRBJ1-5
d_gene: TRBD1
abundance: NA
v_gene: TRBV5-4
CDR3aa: CASSIDRGNQPQHF
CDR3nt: TGTGCCAGCAGTATCGACAGGGGGAATCAGCCCCAGCATTTT

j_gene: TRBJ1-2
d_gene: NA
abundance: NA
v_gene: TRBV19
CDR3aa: CASSIGDTTAYGYTF
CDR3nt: TGTGCCAGTAGTATCGGAGATACCACCGCCTATGGCTACACCTTC